Below, one TCR beta chain is given with its context. The antigen remains unidentified. TCRdb re-analysed the reads in MiXCR, keeping a single row per CDR3 protein. This sample has about 310,000 distinct CDR3 sequences; 15% to 20% occur once, and the top ten carry 12%. This sample was taken from a study of T cell repertoires in cytomegalovirus infection. Points from the study as a whole: Summed frequency of public TCR beta families distinguished CMV carriers with the relevant HLA. In two of eight donors, the top clonotype was HLA-C-restricted CMV-specific.

Sequencing input: PBMCs. This clonotype was sampled from a human donor in good health (CMV status not recorded). Some clones in this sample may be carry-over from other donors' samples.

The CDR3 spells CSAMGQLRNQPQHF. The CDR3 coding sequence is TGCAGTGCGATGGGACAGCTCCGCAATCAGCCCCAGCATTTT. The J gene is TRBJ1-5, the V gene TRBV20-1, with 7 positions matching TRBD1. Germline lookup yields CDR1 DFQATT and CDR2 SNEGSKA (reference sequence). Trimming took 6 bases from V and 2 from J; bases not matched to a gene: 7. CDR3 length: 14 amino acids.